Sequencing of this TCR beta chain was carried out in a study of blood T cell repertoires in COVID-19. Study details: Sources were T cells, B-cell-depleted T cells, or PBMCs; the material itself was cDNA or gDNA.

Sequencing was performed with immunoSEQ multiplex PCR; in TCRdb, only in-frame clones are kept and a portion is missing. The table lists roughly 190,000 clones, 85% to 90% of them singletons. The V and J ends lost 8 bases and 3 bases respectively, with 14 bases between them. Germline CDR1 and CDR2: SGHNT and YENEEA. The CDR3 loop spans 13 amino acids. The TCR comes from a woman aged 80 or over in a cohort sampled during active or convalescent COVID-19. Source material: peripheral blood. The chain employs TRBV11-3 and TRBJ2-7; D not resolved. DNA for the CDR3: TGTGCCAGCGGGCCCTCTTCTGTCTACGAGCAGTACTTC. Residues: CASGPSSVYEQYF. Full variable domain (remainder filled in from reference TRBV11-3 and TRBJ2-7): EAGVVQSPRYKIIEKKQPVAFWCNPISGHNTLYWYLQNLGQGPELLIRYENEEAVDDSQLPKDRFSAERLKGVDSTLKIQPAELGDSAVYLCASGPSSVYEQYFGPGTRLTVT.